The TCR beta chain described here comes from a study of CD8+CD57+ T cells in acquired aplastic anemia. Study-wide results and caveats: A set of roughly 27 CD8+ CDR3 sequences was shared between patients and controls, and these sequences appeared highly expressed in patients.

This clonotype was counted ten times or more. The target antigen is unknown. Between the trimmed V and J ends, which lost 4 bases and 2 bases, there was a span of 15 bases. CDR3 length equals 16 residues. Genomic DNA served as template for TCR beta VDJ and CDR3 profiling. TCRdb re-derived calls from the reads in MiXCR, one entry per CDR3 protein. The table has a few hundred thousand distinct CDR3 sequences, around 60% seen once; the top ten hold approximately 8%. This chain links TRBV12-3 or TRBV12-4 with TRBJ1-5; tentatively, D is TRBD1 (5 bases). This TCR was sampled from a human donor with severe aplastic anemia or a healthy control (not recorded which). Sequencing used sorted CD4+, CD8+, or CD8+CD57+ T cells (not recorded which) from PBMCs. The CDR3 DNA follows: TGTGCCAGCAGTTGGGCCGGGGACGCGGGCAATCAGCCCCAGCATTTT. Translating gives CASSWAGDAGNQPQHF.